This T cell receptor (beta chain) was retrieved from a study of cytomegalovirus exposure and HLA in healthy donors. Background on the study: Early release data held 75 million to 100 million unique TCRs from HLA-typed donors.

Overall study findings and caveats: Versus the approximately 700-donor mean, an Asian-associated ancestry cluster reportedly showed fewer N-insertions in a later analysis.

About this clone itself: The antigen is unknown.

Use of 60 Vbeta and 13 Jbeta primers characterized the PCR. Produced via immunoSEQ multiplex PCR; TCRdb's table is partial and in-frame only. The table has roughly 98,000 clones, 80% to 85% seen once; the top ten hold 1.4%. The germline gives CDR1 SQVTM, CDR2 ANQGSEA. The CDR3 is 15 residues long. The junction had 11 bases not matched to a gene; V was cut back by 6 bases and J by 4 bases. Sequencing was done on a sample of PBMCs. The receptor was derived from a man aged 40-49 years in good health and CMV-seronegative. The chain has TRBV29-1 and TRBJ2-5, with 10 bases matching TRBD1. The CDR3: CSVQTGGLIRETQYF. In nucleotides, the CDR3 is TGCAGCGTCCAGACAGGGGGCTTGATTCGAGAGACCCAGTACTTC.